Following are 28 T cell receptor beta chains from one sample sequenced in a study of vaccination effects on CD4 cells after COVID-19. Antigens for these TCRs are unknown. Prior to sequencing, the ViraFEST assay stimulated PBMC with viral peptide pools, which expanded the antigen-specific CD4+ T cells. After more than 9 days in culture, the CD4+ T cells were isolated. Sequencing was performed with immunoSEQ multiplex PCR; in TCRdb, only in-frame clones are kept and a portion is missing. The table records roughly 20,000 clones, approximately 63% of them present only once. Sequencing used CD4+ T cells from PBMCs cultured with HCoV-229E spike peptides, obtained before COVID-19 vaccination. Receptor source: a human donor who received a COVID-19 vaccine.

This rearrangement joins TRBV7-9 to TRBJ1-2; D unclear. Germline CDR1 is SEHNR and CDR2 is FQNEAQ (reference sequence). V gave up 1 base and J gave up 4 bases, with 4 bases separating them. This CDR3 contains 12 residues. CDR3 sequence reads: CASSLEAYGYTF. CDR3 DNA sequence: TGTGCCAGCAGCTTAGAGGCCTATGGCTACACCTTC. Together with reference TRBV7-9 and TRBJ1-2, the CDR3 gives the full variable domain: DTGVSQNPRHKITKRGQNVTFRCDPISEHNRLYWYRQTLGQGPEFLTYFQNEAQLEKSRLLSDRFSAERPKGSFSTLEIQRTEQGDSAMYLCASSLEAYGYTFGSGTRLTVV.

This rearrangement joins TRBV7-8 to TRBJ2-2, with D possibly matching TRBD2 (6 bases). CDR1 is SGHVS and CDR2 is FQNEAQ in the germline V gene. CDR3 size: 18 residues. Trimming removed 8 bases from V and 1 base from J, with 23 bases in between. Here the CDR3 DNA reads TGTGCCAGCGGCGAGATTGGGTCTGGCGGGGTGAACACCGGGGAGCTGTTTTTT. Amino acid sequence: CASGEIGSGGVNTGELFF.

The V and J genes are TRBV5-1 and TRBJ1-5; no clear D gene. The CDR3 spans 15 residues. The V gene lost 0 bases and the J gene lost 2 bases, with 9 bases spanning the gap. Germline V gene data show CDR1 as SGHRS and CDR2 as YFSETQ. The CDR3 sequence is CASSLAGSGNQPQHF. The CDR3, as DNA: TGCGCCAGCAGCTTGGCGGGGAGCGGCAATCAGCCCCAGCATTTT. The whole variable domain, remainder taken from reference TRBV5-1 and TRBJ1-5, is KAGVTQTPRYLIKTRGQQVTLSCSPISGHRSVSWYQQTPGQGLQFLFEYFSETQRNKGNFPGRFSGRQFSNSRSEMNVSTLELGDSALYLCASSLAGSGNQPQHFGDGTRLSIL.

This clone was counted a single time. The chain joins TRBV4-1 to TRBJ2-2; D is unclear. Trimming pared 1 base from V and 5 bases from J, leaving 17 bases between. CDR3 size: 17 residues. Germline V CDR1 and CDR2: MGHRA, YSYEKL. The CDR3 protein is CASSQVDMGFLTGELFF. In DNA form, the CDR3 reads TGCGCCAGCAGCCAAGTCGACATGGGGTTTCTGACCGGGGAGCTGTTTTTT.

DNA for the CDR3: TGTGCCAGTAGATCCGGGACAGGGGACTCCTACGAGCAGTACTTC. This sequence encodes CASRSGTGDSYEQYF. The chain recombines TRBV19 with TRBJ2-7; 10 bases line up with TRBD1. CDR1 and CDR2 from the germline V gene are LNHDA and SQIVND (reference sequence). This CDR3 region has 15 residues. V gave up 6 bases and J gave up 0 bases; unmatched junction bases: 5.

The V call is TRBV19, the J call TRBJ1-2; TRBD1 aligns across 8 bases. The CDR3 runs 14 residues. CDR1 and CDR2 (germline): LNHDA, SQIVND (reference sequence). The V and J ends lost 3 bases and 4 bases, in that order; junction bases with no gene match: 4. The CDR3: CASSISTGGYGYTF. The CDR3 nucleotides are TGTGCCAGTAGTATCTCTACAGGGGGCTATGGCTACACCTTC.

The chain is built from TRBV14 and TRBJ2-1; D not certain. The V gene lost 6 bases and the J gene lost 4 bases, with 16 bases spanning the gap. Looked up from germline, CDR1 is SGHDN and CDR2 is FVKESK. This CDR3 has 15 amino acids. In DNA, the CDR3 is TGTGCCAGCAGTCCGACTGGACGGGCTTACAATGAGCAGTTCTTC. Translation: CASSPTGRAYNEQFF.

The chain combines TRBV6-5 with TRBJ1-2; TRBD1 might be the D (5 bases). CDR1 is MNHEY and CDR2 is SVGAGI in the germline V gene. The CDR3 has 15 residues. The V and J ends lost 0 bases and 6 bases respectively, with 14 bases between them. The CDR3 DNA reads as TGTGCCAGCAGTTACTCCGGCCAGGGCCTGGATGGCTACACCTTC. This gives the protein CASSYSGQGLDGYTF.

The chain uses TRBV5-1 and TRBJ1-5; no definite D call. This CDR3 spans 13 amino acids. Germline lookup yields CDR1 SGHRS and CDR2 YFSETQ. The germline V and J ends were trimmed by 0 bases and 7 bases, with 8 bases remaining between them. The CDR3 bases are TGCGCCAGCAGCTTGGATCCAGAACAGCCCCAGCATTTT. This encodes CASSLDPEQPQHF.

This chain uses TRBV25-1 with TRBJ2-7; perhaps TRBD1 as D (7 bases). Trimming left V 4 bases short and J 4 bases short, with 20 bases between. The CDR3 has 16 residues. Looked up from germline, CDR1 is MGHDK and CDR2 is SYGVNS. The CDR3 region is CASSGGTTTGRYEQYF. CDR3 sequence (DNA): TGTGCCAGCAGTGGAGGTACCACGACAGGGAGGTACGAGCAGTACTTC.

The rearrangement joins TRBV7-9 to TRBJ1-3, with TRBD1 matching over 7 bases. Germline CDR1 SEHNR, CDR2 FQNEAQ (reference sequence). The CDR3 is 14 residues long. V shed 4 bases, J shed 3 bases, and the junction held 3 bases outside the gene matches. The chain's CDR3 is CASSSGTVGNTIYF. DNA for the CDR3: TGTGCCAGCAGCTCAGGGACAGTTGGAAACACCATATATTTT.

V usage is TRBV3-1 (or the pseudogene TRBV3-2) and J usage is TRBJ1-3, with D perhaps TRBD1 (5 bases). CDR3 length equals 15 residues. Germline values: CDR1 LGHDT, CDR2 YNNKEL (reference sequence). V was cut by 1 base and J by 1 base, with 8 bases left in between. CDR3 protein: CASSQGQGSGNTIYF. In DNA form, the CDR3 reads TGTGCCAGCAGCCAAGGGCAGGGATCTGGAAACACCATATATTTT.

The V call is TRBV6-5, the J call TRBJ2-7; TRBD1 agrees at 7 bases. Germline assignment: CDR1 MNHEY and CDR2 SVGAGI. The CDR3 runs to 14 residues. Trimming at V came to 6 bases and at J to 2 bases, leaving 7 bases not matched to a gene. The CDR3 loop is CASRTGLGTYEQYF. The CDR3 coding sequence is TGTGCCAGCAGGACAGGGCTAGGAACCTACGAGCAGTACTTC.

This sequence joins TRBV6-4 and TRBJ2-3, with 10 bases fitting TRBD2. CDR3 length equals 16 residues. V gave up 2 bases and J gave up 4 bases; unmatched junction bases: 6. Germline values: CDR1 MRHNA, CDR2 SNTAGT. The CDR3 spells CASSDGAGGPSDTQYF. CDR3 DNA sequence: TGTGCCAGCAGTGACGGAGCGGGGGGGCCATCAGATACGCAGTATTTT.

The table lists this clone with a count of one. The V call is TRBV6-5, the J call TRBJ2-7; D possibly corresponds to TRBD1 (5 bases). The germline V gene has CDR1 MNHEY and CDR2 SVGAGI. There are 13 residues in the CDR3. The ends were cut back, 2 bases at V and 6 bases at J, with 11 bases in the middle. CDR3 sequence: CASSYPTRAEQYF. The CDR3 nucleotides read TGTGCCAGCAGTTACCCGACCAGGGCCGAGCAGTACTTC.

The chain is built from TRBV20-1 and TRBJ1-1, with a possible D match to TRBD1 (6 bases). CDR1 is DFQATT and CDR2 is SNEGSKA in the germline V gene (reference sequence). The CDR3 extends over 11 amino acids. V was trimmed by 3 bases and J by 11 bases, leaving 13 bases between them. For the CDR3, the DNA is TGCAGTGCTAGCGGACAGTCTGGGGCTTTCTTT. Encoded protein: CSASGQSGAFF.

V gene TRBV30 combines with J gene TRBJ2-7; D unclear. Germline V gene data show CDR1 as GTSNPN and CDR2 as SVGIG (reference sequence). The CDR3 totals 13 residues. The germline V and J ends were trimmed by 1 base and 5 bases, with 12 bases remaining between them. CDR3 loop: CAWSEGSRNEQYF. The CDR3 DNA sequence: TGTGCCTGGAGTGAAGGGTCGAGGAACGAGCAGTACTTC.

The J gene is TRBJ1-6, the V gene TRBV5-1; D is possibly TRBD1 (5 bases). Germline CDR1 is SGHRS and CDR2 is YFSETQ. V shed 5 bases and J shed 8 bases, with 14 bases lying between them. The CDR3 totals 14 residues. As DNA, the CDR3 is TGCGCCAGCAGGGGTAGGGGATGGGATTCACCCCTCCACTTT. Translation gives CASRGRGWDSPLHF. The whole variable domain, filled in from reference TRBV5-1 and TRBJ1-6, reads KAGVTQTPRYLIKTRGQQVTLSCSPISGHRSVSWYQQTPGQGLQFLFEYFSETQRNKGNFPGRFSGRQFSNSRSEMNVSTLELGDSALYLCASRGRGWDSPLHFGNGTRLTVT.

The chain employs TRBV6-5 and TRBJ2-7; D gene uncertain. V was cut by 5 bases and J by 5 bases, with 19 bases left in between. The length of the CDR3 is 15 residues. Germline assignment: CDR1 MNHEY and CDR2 SVGAGI. CDR3 protein: CASSRPPPSVHEQYF. As DNA, the CDR3 is TGTGCCAGCAGTCGCCCCCCGCCTTCAGTCCACGAGCAGTACTTC.

This clone was seen just once. This chain links TRBV27 with TRBJ2-1; TRBD2 agrees at 11 bases. The CDR3 runs 15 residues. The V and J ends lost 7 bases and 4 bases, in that order; junction bases with no gene match: 6. CDR1 is MNHEY, CDR2 SMNVEV, per germline (reference sequence). The CDR3: CASNRGLAAYNEQFF. The CDR3 DNA is TGTGCCAGCAATCGGGGACTAGCGGCTTACAATGAGCAGTTCTTC.

The chain employs TRBV6-7 and TRBJ1-5; 9 nucleotides align to TRBD1. TRBV6-7 has ORF status, its function being uncertain. Trimming cost V 0 bases and J 0 bases; bases outside gene matches: 9. This CDR3 is 19 amino acids long. CDR3 bases: TGTGCCAGCAGTTACTCGATCGGGGACAGGGCTTATAGCAATCAGCCCCAGCATTTT. The encoded protein is CASSYSIGDRAYSNQPQHF.

This chain links TRBV6-5 with TRBJ2-7, with 11 bases that match TRBD2. The length of the CDR3 is 15 residues. Germline CDR1 and CDR2: MNHEY and SVGAGI. V trimming: 6 bases; J trimming: 1 base; junction bases outside the gene matches: 5. The CDR3 nucleotides are TGTGCCAGCAGCCGCACTAGCGGGGGATCCTACGAGCAGTACTTC. The encoded protein is CASSRTSGGSYEQYF.

J is TRBJ2-2 and V is TRBV5-8, with D perhaps given as TRBD1 or TRBD2 (5 bases each). Germline CDR1 is SGHTS and CDR2 is YDEGEE. This CDR3 has 16 amino acids. Trimming pared 5 bases from V and 1 base from J, leaving 15 bases between. The CDR3 sequence: CASSLTGTVNTGELFF. The CDR3 nucleotides are TGTGCCAGCAGTTTAACCGGGACGGTGAACACCGGGGAGCTGTTTTTT. The variable domain in full, completed from reference TRBV5-8 and TRBJ2-2, reads EAGVTQSPTHLIKTRGQQATLRCSPISGHTSVYWYQQALGLGLQFLLWYDEGEERNRGNFPPRFSGRQFPNYSSELNVNALELEDSALYLCASSLTGTVNTGELFFGEGSRLTVL.

This sequence joins TRBV27 and TRBJ2-6; no reliable D call. Trimming shortened V by 7 bases and J by 0 bases, and 13 bases separated the two germline ends. The CDR3 extends over 16 amino acids. Germline V gene sequence: CDR1 MNHEY, CDR2 SMNVEV (reference sequence). The CDR3 region is CASTQPPSSGANVLTF. The CDR3 DNA sequence: TGTGCCAGCACCCAACCCCCGAGCTCTGGGGCCAACGTCCTGACTTTC.

The chain combines TRBV3-1 (or the pseudogene TRBV3-2) with TRBJ2-1; 9 bases agree with TRBD2. Germline V CDR1 and CDR2: LGHDT, YNNKEL (reference sequence). This CDR3 has 19 residues. Trimming at V came to 7 bases and at J to 0 bases, leaving 16 bases not matched to a gene. The CDR3 DNA reads as TGTGCCAGCATGTTACCACAGAAGCGGGAGGATCCCTCCTACAATGAGCAGTTCTTC. It encodes CASMLPQKREDPSYNEQFF.

J is TRBJ1-3 and V is TRBV5-1; D remains ambiguous. The V end lost 4 bases, the J end lost 0 bases, and 8 bases lay between the germline ends. Germline values: CDR1 SGHRS, CDR2 YFSETQ. This CDR3 has 14 residues. The CDR3 here is CASSPTVSGNTIYF. The DNA of the CDR3 is TGCGCCAGCAGCCCGACGGTCTCTGGAAACACCATATATTTT.

V is TRBV6-1 and J is TRBJ1-1; D may be TRBD1 (5 bases). Germline CDR1 and CDR2: MNHNS and SASEGT. The CDR3 is 13 amino acids. V shed 3 bases and J shed 7 bases, with 12 bases lying between them. This CDR3 reads CASSEGGGVEAFF. CDR3 DNA sequence: TGTGCCAGCAGTGAGGGGGGAGGGGTTGAAGCTTTCTTT.

The V and J genes are TRBV11-3 and TRBJ2-2; 8 positions agree with TRBD1. Trimming removed 6 bases from V and 3 bases from J; junction bases left unmatched: 3. Germline V lookup: CDR1 SGHNT, CDR2 YENEEA. This CDR3 spans 14 amino acids. CDR3 residues: CASRDRADTGELFF. The CDR3 bases are TGTGCCAGCAGGGACAGGGCGGACACCGGGGAGCTGTTTTTT.